Below are 14 T cell receptor beta chains sequenced from a single sample in a study of identical twins. TCRdb processed the 5' RACE reads anew with MiXCR; each CDR3 protein has one entry. Of around 490,000 distinct CDR3 sequences in the sample, around an eighth were seen once. This sample was also put to use in a study of yellow fever vaccine responses in identical twins.

Sequences were obtained from CD4+ T cells sorted from blood. The receptors come from a young woman in good health.

V and J are TRBV6-2 or TRBV6-3 and TRBJ2-5; tentatively, D is TRBD1 (6 bases). Germline V CDR1 and CDR2: MNHEY, SVGEGT. This CDR3 is 15 amino acids long. The ends were cut back, 0 bases at V and 3 bases at J, with 11 bases in the middle. The CDR3 region has the DNA TGTGCCAGCAGTTACTCCCCCGGACAGAAAGAGACCCAGTACTTC. Protein: CASSYSPGQKETQYF.

V is TRBV28 and J is TRBJ2-3; D is possibly TRBD1 or TRBD2 (5 bases each). From germline, CDR1 is MDHEN and CDR2 SYDVKM. The CDR3 runs to 14 residues. The V end lost 5 bases, the J end lost 2 bases, and 11 bases lay between the germline ends. The CDR3 sequence: CASSKTGTTDTQYF. The CDR3 bases are TGTGCCAGCAGTAAAACCGGGACCACAGATACGCAGTATTTT.

This clonotype was found a few times. The rearrangement links TRBV7-2 to TRBJ2-2; perhaps TRBD1 as D (5 bases). This CDR3 is 14 amino acids long. Trimming left V 5 bases short and J 6 bases short, with 13 bases between. Germline CDR1 SGHTA, CDR2 FQGNSA. CDR3 sequence: CASSPQGVPGELFF. DNA for the CDR3: TGTGCCAGCAGCCCGCAAGGGGTCCCCGGGGAGCTGTTTTTT. The full variable domain, rest sourced from reference TRBV7-2 and TRBJ2-2, is GAGVSQSPSNKVTEKGKDVELRCDPISGHTALYWYRQSLGQGLEFLIYFQGNSAPDKSGLPSDRFSAERTGGSVSTLTIQRTQQEDSAVYLCASSPQGVPGELFFGEGSRLTVL.

A few counts support this clonotype. The CDR3 here is CASSEGTSTYEQYF. As DNA, the CDR3 is TGTGCCAGCAGCGAGGGGACTTCGACCTACGAGCAGTACTTC. This chain uses TRBV9 with TRBJ2-7, with D tentatively TRBD2 (6 bases). Germline V lookup: CDR1 SGDLS, CDR2 YYNGEE. There are 14 residues in the CDR3. With 3 bases removed from V and 2 bases from J, the gap between germline ends came to 12 bases.

The J gene is TRBJ2-7, the V gene TRBV5-5; D is ambiguous. This CDR3 is 13 amino acids long. CDR1 SGHKS and CDR2 YYEKEE come from the germline V gene (reference sequence). Between the trimmed V and J ends, which lost 7 bases and 2 bases, there was a span of 13 bases. In DNA, the CDR3 is TGTGCCAGCGGGAAGGCCCAAACCTACGAGCAGTACTTC. It codes for CASGKAQTYEQYF.

The V and J genes are TRBV7-3 and TRBJ1-1, with 8 bases that match TRBD1. The trim removed 5 bases at V and 2 bases at J, leaving 10 bases unmatched. Germline V lookup: CDR1 SGHTA, CDR2 FQGTGA. The CDR3 spans 16 residues. The CDR3 here is CASSPGQGRDNTEAFF. CDR3 nucleotides: TGTGCCAGCAGCCCCGGACAGGGAAGGGATAACACTGAAGCTTTCTTT.

The chain employs TRBV7-9 and TRBJ2-7, with D possibly being TRBD2 (5 bases). Trimming removed 0 bases from V and 6 bases from J, with 12 bases in between. There are 14 residues in the CDR3. Germline V CDR1 and CDR2: SEHNR, FQNEAQ (reference sequence). The CDR3: CASSLAPEGGEQYF. Written as DNA, the CDR3 is TGTGCCAGCAGCTTAGCCCCCGAAGGAGGCGAGCAGTACTTC.

This clonotype appeared a few times. The chain couples TRBV28 to TRBJ2-7; the D gene is possibly TRBD1 (7 bases). From germline, CDR1 is MDHEN and CDR2 SYDVKM. The ends were cut back, 11 bases at V and 3 bases at J, with 20 bases in the middle. The CDR3 consists of 14 residues. As DNA, the CDR3 is TGTGCCGCCCAAGGAGGGGGCACCCACTACGAGCAGTACTTC. Protein product: CAAQGGGTHYEQYF.

This clonotype showed up many times. The chain links TRBV4-1 to TRBJ1-5, with D unclear. In germline, CDR1 is MGHRA, CDR2 YSYEKL. CDR3 length: 16 amino acids. V was pared by 0 bases and J by 0 bases, with 9 bases between. CDR3 in amino acids: CASSQDKAYSNQPQHF. CDR3 DNA sequence: TGCGCCAGCAGCCAAGATAAGGCGTATAGCAATCAGCCCCAGCATTTT.

This clonotype has a handful of counts. The chain employs TRBV3-1 and TRBJ2-5; TRBD1 matches at 8 bases. V lost 10 bases, J lost 4 bases, and 11 bases stayed unmatched. Germline CDR1 is LGHDT and CDR2 is YNNKEL (reference sequence). The CDR3 runs to 14 residues. As DNA, the CDR3 is TGTGCCACCCACGACAGGGGAGGTTTAGAGACCCAGTACTTC. This encodes CATHDRGGLETQYF.

In its sample, this clonotype was seen a few times. One end of the junction is discordant with germline, which a read error may explain. V is TRBV3-1 and J is TRBJ1-5; no definite D call. The CDR3 is 13 amino acids. Germline V CDR1 and CDR2: LGHDT, YNNKEL (reference sequence). CDR3 DNA: TGTGCCAGCAGTCGAGCTGGTCAATCAGCCCCAGCATTT. This encodes CASSRAGQSAPAF.

The rearrangement links TRBV7-2 to TRBJ2-1, with 8 bases identical to TRBD1. From germline, CDR1 is SGHTA and CDR2 FQGNSA. The CDR3 loop spans 16 amino acids. V gave up 1 base and J gave up 7 bases; unmatched junction bases: 9. As DNA, the CDR3 is TGTGCCAGCAGCTTAGTAGGGCAGGGGGCTCGGAATGAGCAGTTCTTC. Its protein is CASSLVGQGARNEQFF.

This clonotype was picked up many times. This chain connects TRBV29-1 to TRBJ2-7, with 11 bases fitting TRBD1. This CDR3 is 15 amino acids long. V lost 7 bases to trimming and J lost 7 bases; unmatched junction nucleotides: 15. Germline CDR1 SQVTM, CDR2 ANQGSEA. The CDR3 coding sequence is TGCAGCGGGGTTCTCGGCGGGACAGGGGGAATGGAGCAGTACTTC. Its translation: CSGVLGGTGGMEQYF.

This clonotype was counted between two and nine times. The CDR3 is CASKGTGVNSPLHF. CDR3 DNA: TGTGCCAGCAAAGGGACAGGGGTAAATTCACCCCTCCACTTT. This sequence joins TRBV25-1 and TRBJ1-6, with TRBD1 identical over 10 bases. The CDR3 loop spans 14 amino acids. The germline gives CDR1 MGHDK, CDR2 SYGVNS. V lost 7 bases to trimming and J lost 7 bases; unmatched junction nucleotides: 4.